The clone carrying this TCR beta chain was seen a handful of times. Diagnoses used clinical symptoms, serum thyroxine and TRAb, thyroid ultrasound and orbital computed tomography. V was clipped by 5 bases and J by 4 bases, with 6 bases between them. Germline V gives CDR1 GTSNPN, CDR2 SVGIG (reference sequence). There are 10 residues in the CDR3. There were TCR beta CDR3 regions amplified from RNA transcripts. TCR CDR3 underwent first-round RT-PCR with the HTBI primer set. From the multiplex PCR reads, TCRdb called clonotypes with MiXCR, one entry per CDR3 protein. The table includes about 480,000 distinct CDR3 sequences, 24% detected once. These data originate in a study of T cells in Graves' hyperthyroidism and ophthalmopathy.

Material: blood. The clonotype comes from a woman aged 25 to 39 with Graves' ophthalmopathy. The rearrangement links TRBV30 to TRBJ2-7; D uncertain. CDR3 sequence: CAWGYYEQYF. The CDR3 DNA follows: TGTGCCTGGGGTTATTACGAGCAGTACTTC.